Below are 7 T cell receptor beta chains sequenced from a single sample in a study of blood T cell repertoires in COVID-19. The method was immunoSEQ multiplex PCR; TCRdb's version includes in-frame clones alone and lacks a portion of them. The profile shows over 150,000 clones, approximately 86% of them singletons. Sequencing input: peripheral blood. All receptors derive from a woman aged 55-70 years who had recovered from COVID-19.

V usage is TRBV2 and J usage is TRBJ2-5; D is unresolved. This CDR3 is built from 15 residues. Between the trimmed V and J ends, which lost 1 base and 2 bases, there was a span of 11 bases. The germline gives CDR1 SNHLY, CDR2 FYNNEI. The CDR3 nucleotides are TGTGCCAGCAGTGAAGGGCAGTCCTTACAAGAGACCCAGTACTTC. Its protein is CASSEGQSLQETQYF.

The V gene is TRBV5-1, the J gene TRBJ1-1; a possible D gene is TRBD1 (6 bases). V lost 0 bases and J lost 9, with 18 bases in between. Germline V lookup: CDR1 SGHRS, CDR2 YFSETQ. CDR3 length equals 15 residues. DNA for the CDR3: TGCGCCAGCAGCTTGGCCTTGGCCCAGGGGATTCAAGCTTTCTTT. Translating gives CASSLALAQGIQAFF.

V is TRBV19 and J is TRBJ2-1; D not resolved. The germline V gene has CDR1 LNHDA and CDR2 SQIVND (reference sequence). CDR3 length equals 11 residues. Trimming shortened V by 9 bases and J by 4 bases, and 7 bases separated the two germline ends. CDR3 bases: TGTGCCAGCAACACATACAATGAGCAGTTCTTC. It encodes CASNTYNEQFF.

The CDR3 loop reads CASSTRRGAKAYEQYF. CDR3 DNA: TGTGCCAGCAGCACCCGGCGGGGGGCAAAGGCCTACGAGCAGTACTTC. This chain joins TRBV7-8 and TRBJ2-7; TRBD2 aligns across 8 bases. The CDR3 has 16 residues. Germline values: CDR1 SGHVS, CDR2 FQNEAQ. J gave up 2 bases and V 5 bases, and 11 bases lay outside the gene matches.

This chain links TRBV19 with TRBJ2-1, with D possibly TRBD2 on 5 matching bases. Trimming took 5 bases from V and 8 from J, leaving 16 bases between them. Germline V lookup: CDR1 LNHDA, CDR2 SQIVND (reference sequence). This CDR3 spans 14 amino acids. This CDR3 reads CASSSGHSSDEQFF. CDR3 sequence (DNA): TGTGCCAGTAGTTCGGGCCATAGTAGCGATGAGCAGTTCTTC.

The chain couples TRBV5-1 to TRBJ2-3, with TRBD2 matching over 13 bases. Per the germline V gene, CDR1 is SGHRS and CDR2 is YFSETQ. This CDR3 is 20 amino acids long. V trimming: 7 bases; J trimming: 2 bases; junction bases outside the gene matches: 19. As DNA, the CDR3 is TGCGCCAGCGAGCTTGGATCGACTAGCGGGGGGTGGATGGACACAGATACGCAGTATTTT. It specifies CASELGSTSGGWMDTDTQYF.

The chain combines TRBV6-1 with TRBJ1-3, with 7 bases aligning to TRBD1. V was pared by 2 bases and J by 2 bases, with 0 bases of the junction left unmatched. CDR1 is MNHNS, CDR2 SASEGT, per germline. This CDR3 contains 14 residues. The CDR3 loop is CASSEQGAGNTIYF. The CDR3 bases are TGTGCCAGCAGTGAACAGGGGGCTGGAAACACCATATATTTT.